This paragraph reports one T cell receptor beta chain. There is no known antigen for this receptor. Per-base qualities were not stored, and no clone one base away is much larger. The library was built by means of the immunoSEQ multiplex PCR assay. The multiplex PCR relied on a mix of 60 forward primers for TCR Vbeta segments and 13 reverse primers for TCR Jbeta segments. The CDR3 region of rearranged TCR beta genes was amplified from genomic DNA with a multiplex PCR assay. The amplified TCR beta libraries were sequenced on the Illumina HiSeq System as 87-base-pair reads. The original pipeline was this. Across the 600 to 700 repertoires, a later analysis counted roughly 77 million unique TCR beta chains, roughly 11 million of which were shared by at least two donors. To remove PCR and sequencing errors, raw reads were error-corrected and collapsed into unique sequences using a nearest-neighbor algorithm that merged closely related sequences. CDR3 sequences were aligned to IMGT reference sequences to assign V, D and J gene segments. For a sequence to be retained, a match of at least six nucleotides was required to both a V gene segment and a J gene segment. Rearrangements were classified as productive when the CDR3 lacked stop codons and remained in frame with V and J, and all other rearrangements were classified as non-productive. CDR3 was defined according to IMGT convention as the region running from the second conserved V-encoded cysteine to the conserved J-encoded phenylalanine. Sequences without an unambiguous match to a single V gene segment were excluded from the earlier analysis of 450 to 750 of the donors. An earlier analysis of several hundred of the donors called V segments functional above 56.7% productive rearrangements and segregating when the between-donor standard deviation exceeded 5%. To diagnose cytomegalovirus status from the catalog of TCR beta chain sequences, a statistical classification framework was built. V and J gene assignment, in a later analysis, came from comparing TCR nucleotide sequences with IMGT/GENE-DB human TR gene sequences. In a later analysis, CDR3 sequences and most-parsimonious VDJ recombination scenarios were assigned using the TCRdist pipeline. In a later analysis, every TCR beta chain was defined by the combination of its CDR3 amino acid sequence and its V-gene family, and reads without a unique V-gene family were dropped. To address suspected cross-contamination and a sequencing artifact, a later analysis removed approximately 600 highly shared, low-generation-probability nucleotide sequences. In a later analysis, a clonal expansion index for each public chain was calculated from normalized within-repertoire ranks of inferred template counts. In a later analysis, generation probabilities were computed with a VDJ recombination model fitted to out-of-frame rearrangements, and the resulting probabilities were checked against IGoR. In a later analysis, TCR-TCR, TCR-HLA and TCR-CMV co-occurrence was scored with hypergeometric tests, and a repertoire-size bias correction was applied to TCR pairs. A later analysis estimated false discovery rates by permuting HLA or CMV assignments 20 times. A later analysis grouped co-occurring TCRs with DBSCAN, adding TCRdist sequence similarity when clustering within HLA-allele-positive subsets. For co-occurrence clustering, repertoires with fewer than 30,000 or more than 120,000 public chains were excluded, along with four or five repertoires with anomalous nucleotide sharing. TCRdb re-hosts the immuneACCESS table, in-frame sequences only. Its copies lack some clones; in the studies checked, an unresolved V gene accounts for under half of them, and the cause for the rest is not known. The DNA gave D and trimming, while V, J and clone size come from that table. A total of over 50,000 clones appear in this sample, around 75% of them only once. The leading ten clones occupy roughly 51% of the sample.

This entry is derived from a study of cytomegalovirus exposure and HLA in healthy donors (dated by TCRdb to the late 2010s). Context from the whole study: In an earlier analysis of roughly 590 of the donors, around 300 Gb of sequence data and 90 million to 120 million unique TCR beta sequences from roughly 190 million T cells were reported. Roughly 310 gigabases of sequencing data and tens of millions of unique TCR sequences were included in an early release covering about 600 HLA-typed donors. The genetic ancestry cluster associated with self-reported Caucasian donors included about four fifths of the roughly 400 genotyped donors. The study was designed to test whether signatures of past pathogen exposure could be identified by cataloging public T cell receptors. The study profiled the T cell repertoires of hundreds of subjects by immunosequencing and related them to cytomegalovirus serostatus. Besides the first cohort of approximately 670 subjects, a separate validation cohort made up of roughly 130 different subjects was used. To predict cytomegalovirus infection status, the study brought together high-throughput TCR immunosequencing, statistical association of individual TCRs with disease status, and machine learning. In a later analysis, previously published TCR beta repertoires from some 640 donors were re-analyzed and high-resolution HLA genotyping was added so that TCR occurrence patterns could be studied. Rather than drawing on any new phenotypic data, the later analysis identified candidate immune exposures from TCR beta sequences and the way those sequences occurred across donors. An earlier analysis of about 600 of the donors used high-throughput TCR beta sequencing to judge whether each TCR beta V gene segment behaved as functional or pseudogenic. Donor age, sex, ethnicity and CMV serostatus were compiled together with the repertoire data. A later genetic analysis took genome-wide SNP genotypes for about three fifths of the roughly 670 donors and used that subset as a discovery cohort. Every repertoire in the discovery cohort had been generated on one and the same sequencing platform. HLA typing covered class I and class II loci at four-digit resolution. The number of typed donors differed by locus: about 620-640 for A, B, C, DRB1 and DQB1; some 540 for DQA1; around 580 for DPA1; and some 470 for DPB1. Several DR-DQ haplotypes were handled as single units for association and clustering because linkage in the cohort was strong. Across 300 to 500 genotyped donors of the cohort, an average of roughly 250,000 unique TCR beta nucleotide sequences per donor were sequenced, and 15% to 20% of those sequences were non-productive. Study-wide findings and limitations: When HLA alleles, especially DR and DQ, strongly co-occurred, TCR associations were difficult to assign to individual alleles. In the study, approximately 150 TCR beta chains were listed as associated with cytomegalovirus. An association between a missense DCLRE1C variant and V-gene and J-gene trimming of TCR beta chains was found in a later genetic analysis and replicated in an independent cohort. In vitro tests confirmed that three of the cytomegalovirus-associated TCR beta chains recognize cytomegalovirus antigens. Only TCR beta chains were sequenced in this cohort, and the absence of alpha or paired-chain data limited detectable features. At a false discovery rate of 0.05, a later analysis linked 15,000 to 20,000 TCR beta sequences to specific HLA alleles. Because HLA typing was missing for some donors at each locus, association tests included only the typed subset. Compared with equally common non-associated chains, HLA-associated TCR beta chains in a later analysis were more clonally expanded and had lower generation probabilities. The earlier analysis of a few hundred of the donors excluded some 16 rarely observed V segments, including chromosome 9 orphons, because counts were too low. A later genetic analysis reported fewer N-insertions in productive TCRs among donors in an Asian-associated ancestry cluster than the roughly 640-donor mean. In a later analysis, most CMV-associated TCR beta chains were found to appear HLA-restricted, with HLA associations seemingly driven largely by CMV exposure. A further reported finding was that TCR beta sequences accurately predicted the HLA-A and HLA-B alleles for most subjects in the first cohort. A later analysis found that TCR association rates varied across HLA loci, with DRB1 alleles showing the most associated TCRs and HLA-C alleles the fewest. Immune exposure information for the cohort was limited to CMV serostatus. Some IMGT-functional V segments, including TRBV6-2 and TRBV6-3, could not be told apart with the 87-base-pair reads, so those segments were excluded. In both the original and validation cohorts, the classifier was reported to diagnose cytomegalovirus status with high specificity and sensitivity. While some public TCRs were present in many individuals, most TCR sequences turned up only very rarely across donors. In an earlier analysis of approximately 590 of the donors, most TCR beta V segments were observed in productive rearrangements about 87% or about 30% of the time, broadly matching IMGT annotations. In a later analysis, several top co-occurrence clusters were reported to appear linked to parvovirus B19, influenza, CMV and Epstein-Barr virus. A cluster of highly shared sequence variants was judged likely to be a technical artifact of the sequencing pipeline. The authors suggested that the approach could potentially be generalized to other disease states and immunological phenotypes. Sequencing depth was assumed to be roughly uniform across donors in the presence/absence analyses, though that assumption may not hold. Linkage disequilibrium might explain the correlated functional status among segregating V segments, but an unknown experimental factor could not be excluded.

In total, more than 500 healthy bone marrow donors made up the cohort. Cohort members were all nominally healthy when sampled, although unrecorded immune exposures were likely present. The donor tested CMV seropositive, placing the donor among the approximately 290 seropositive members of the cohort. A peripheral blood sample was provided by each donor, and peripheral blood mononuclear cells were used for TCR beta sequencing. The Qiagen DNeasy Blood Extraction Kit was used to extract genomic DNA from the blood cell samples. CDR1 SGHAT and CDR2 FQNNGV are derived from the germline V gene. The trim is 4 bases for V and 5 bases for J, with a gap of 7 bases between the germline ends. The cysteine opens and the phenylalanine closes a CDR3 of 12 amino acids. This entry keeps only the CDR3 DNA: 36 bases, framed from base 1.

This sequence originates from a man between 45 and 60 years old in good health and CMV-seropositive. Recombination connected TRBV11-2 to TRBJ2-3, and the D gene may be TRBD1, 5 bases matching. Input material: PBMCs. The CDR3 sequence is CASSSQGDTQYF. The base sequence is TGTGCCAGCAGCTCCCAGGGAGATACGCAGTATTTT. This CDR3, with the reference TRBV11-2 and TRBJ2-3 proteins standing in past its ends, gives the full variable domain EAGVAQSPRYKIIEKRQSVAFWCNPISGHATLYWYQQILGQGPKLLIQFQNNGVVDDSQLPKDRFSAERLKGVDSTLKIQPAKLEDSAVYLCASSSQGDTQYFGPGTRLTVL.